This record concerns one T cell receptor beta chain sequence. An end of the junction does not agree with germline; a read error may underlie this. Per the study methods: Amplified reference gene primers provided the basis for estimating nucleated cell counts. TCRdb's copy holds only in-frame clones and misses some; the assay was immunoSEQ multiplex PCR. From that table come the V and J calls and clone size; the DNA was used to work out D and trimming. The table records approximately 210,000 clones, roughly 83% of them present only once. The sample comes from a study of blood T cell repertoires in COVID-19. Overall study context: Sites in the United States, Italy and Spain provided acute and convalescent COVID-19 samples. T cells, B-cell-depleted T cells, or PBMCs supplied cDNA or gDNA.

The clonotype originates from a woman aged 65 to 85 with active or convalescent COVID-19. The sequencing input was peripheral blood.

Here the CDR3 DNA reads TGTGCCAGCAGTAGCCAGGGGGCCTATGGCTACATCTTC. It specifies CASSSQGAYGYIF. The chain joins TRBV6-2 or TRBV6-3 to TRBJ1-2, with TRBD1 identical over 8 bases. The CDR3 is 13 amino acids. Germline V lookup: CDR1 MNHEY, CDR2 SVGEGT.